The 26 T cell receptor beta chains listed next were all sequenced from one sample in a study of human T cells and chemical hapten exposure. The time point: patch test 2, 6 weeks after DPC sensitization. Stated treatment: therapeutic diphenylcyclopropenone sensitization with weekly scalp DPC. Via MiXCR, TCRdb re-called the RACE reads, giving one row per CDR3 protein. The repertoire includes roughly 380,000 distinct CDR3 sequences, around 6% of them detected once, and over 5.5% sits in the top ten. The sample here was whole blood, taken in connection with sensitization to the hapten diphenylcyclopropenone (DPC). The source is a young woman with alopecia areata. Some clones in this sample may be carry-over from other donors' samples.

This clonotype showed up many times. This chain joins TRBV20-1 and TRBJ1-1; D is perhaps TRBD1 (5 bases). V shed 5 bases and J shed 0 bases, with 13 bases lying between them. This CDR3 has 14 residues. Germline V lookup: CDR1 DFQATT, CDR2 SNEGSKA (reference sequence). This chain's CDR3 is CSAPRQLMNTEAFF. CDR3 nucleotides: TGCAGTGCTCCTAGACAGCTCATGAACACTGAAGCTTTCTTT.

This clonotype was detected ten times or more. The chain carries TRBV11-2 and TRBJ1-2; 7 nucleotides match TRBD1. Germline trimming cut 5 bases from V and 0 bases from J; bases unmatched to any gene: 15. Germline-derived CDR1 and CDR2 are SGHAT and FQNNGV. This CDR3 comprises 18 residues. The CDR3 DNA reads as TGTGCCAGCAGCCTCCAATCCTATCGGGACAGTCCTAACTATGGCTACACCTTC. It translates to CASSLQSYRDSPNYGYTF. Based on the CDR3 plus reference TRBV11-2 and TRBJ1-2, the full variable domain is EAGVAQSPRYKIIEKRQSVAFWCNPISGHATLYWYQQILGQGPKLLIQFQNNGVVDDSQLPKDRFSAERLKGVDSTLKIQPAKLEDSAVYLCASSLQSYRDSPNYGYTFGSGTRLTVV.

This clonotype was detected ten times or more. The J gene is TRBJ1-5, the V gene TRBV20-1; D gene unclear. CDR3 length: 14 amino acids. Germline lookup yields CDR1 DFQATT and CDR2 SNEGSKA (reference sequence). V lost 6 bases and J 7 bases, leaving 19 bases between the germline ends. In nucleotides, the CDR3 is TGCAGTGCCCCCCTGGCGGCGAATCGCCAGCCCCAGCATTTT. This encodes CSAPLAANRQPQHF.

CDR3: CASSQDQGGYGYTF. CDR3 in DNA: TGCGCCAGCAGCCAAGATCAAGGGGGATATGGCTACACCTTC. The rearrangement uses TRBV4-1 and TRBJ1-2; D is perhaps TRBD1 (6 bases). Germline V gives CDR1 MGHRA, CDR2 YSYEKL. The length of the CDR3 is 14 residues. V shed 0 bases and J shed 5 bases, with 10 bases lying between them.

This clonotype has more than one count but fewer than ten. This chain uses TRBV6-5 with TRBJ1-4, with D perhaps matching TRBD1 (5 bases). The germline V gene has CDR1 MNHEY and CDR2 SVGAGI. This CDR3 has 16 amino acids. Trimming took off 2 bases at V and 0 bases at J, with 10 bases between the two ends. The CDR3, as DNA: TGTGCCAGCAGTTACGCGACAGTTGCAACTAATGAAAAACTGTTTTTT. This encodes CASSYATVATNEKLFF.

This clonotype has a count of ten or more. The chain employs TRBV28 and TRBJ1-1, with D unclear. CDR1 and CDR2 (germline): MDHEN, SYDVKM. V gave up 2 bases and J gave up 0 bases, with 10 bases separating them. CDR3 length: 15 residues. CDR3 coding DNA: TGTGCCAGCAGTTTAAGCTGGCAGATGAACACTGAAGCTTTCTTT. It specifies CASSLSWQMNTEAFF.

The chain uses TRBV29-1 and TRBJ2-6; no firm D call. Trimming shortened V by 4 bases and J by 3 bases, and 1 base separated the two germline ends. The CDR3 sequence is 11 residues long. Per germline, CDR1 SQVTM and CDR2 ANQGSEA. In DNA, the CDR3 is TGCAGCGTTGTTGGGGCCAACGTCCTGACTTTC. It translates to CSVVGANVLTF.

The rearrangement uses TRBV12-5 and TRBJ1-1; TRBD1 matches at 7 bases. The CDR3 has 14 residues. The trim removed 0 bases at V and 7 bases at J, leaving 5 bases unmatched. Per germline, CDR1 LGHNT and CDR2 FRNRAP. The CDR3 spells CASGLVQGRGEAFF. CDR3 in DNA: TGTGCTAGTGGTTTGGTACAGGGGCGAGGTGAAGCTTTCTTT.

This clonotype was seen only a few times. The chain's CDR3 is CASSLSLGLGYEQYF. CDR3 nucleotide sequence: TGCGCCAGCAGCTTGAGTCTCGGTCTCGGTTACGAGCAGTACTTC. This rearrangement joins TRBV5-1 to TRBJ2-7; no clear D. Trimming took 1 base from V and 4 from J, leaving 15 bases between them. The length of the CDR3 is 15 residues. Per the germline V gene, CDR1 is SGHRS and CDR2 is YFSETQ.

The rearrangement joins TRBV5-6 to TRBJ2-5; D not resolved. V lost 2 bases, J lost 4 bases, and 9 bases lay in between. Germline CDR1 and CDR2: SGHDT and YYEEEE. This CDR3 spans 13 amino acids. The DNA for the CDR3 is TGTGCCAGCAGCTTAGGGCCCCCAGAGACCCAGTACTTC. Translation gives CASSLGPPETQYF.

This clonotype was picked up many times. One junction end does not reproduce the germline sequence, and a read error may be involved. The chain couples TRBV11-3 to TRBJ2-7; 8 nucleotides align to TRBD1. CDR1 is SGHNT and CDR2 is YENEEA in the germline V gene. The CDR3 totals 15 residues. DNA of the CDR3: TGTGCCAGCAGCTTAAGGACAGGGCCTACCTACGAGCTGTACTTC. Translated, it gives CASSLRTGPTYELYF.

This clonotype has ten or more counts. The rearrangement uses TRBV12-3 or TRBV12-4 and TRBJ1-1; D gene unclear. V dropped 6 bases and J dropped 1 base, with 9 bases sitting between them. The CDR3 contains 13 residues. CDR3 sequence reads: CASRGSGNTEAFF. The DNA for the CDR3 is TGTGCCAGCAGGGGATCAGGGAACACTGAAGCTTTCTTT.

This clonotype was observed at least ten times. The chain couples TRBV2 to TRBJ2-5; D may be TRBD2 (6 bases). The CDR3 has 14 residues. Germline V gives CDR1 SNHLY, CDR2 FYNNEI. V was trimmed by 7 bases and J by 2 bases, leaving 14 bases between them. The CDR3: CASTRGTSQETQYF. The CDR3 DNA follows: TGTGCCAGCACTCGAGGGACTTCACAAGAGACCCAGTACTTC. The variable domain in full, with the rest retrieved from reference TRBV2 and TRBJ2-5, is EPEVTQTPSHQVTQMGQEVILRCVPISNHLYFYWYRQILGQKVEFLVSFYNNEISEKSEIFDDQFSVERPDGSNFTLKIRSTKLEDSAMYFCASTRGTSQETQYFGPGTRLLVL.

This clonotype was recorded at least ten times. The CDR3 DNA sequence: TGTGCCAGCAGCCCGCGCGAGGGAATGAACACTGAAGCTTTCTTT. It codes for CASSPREGMNTEAFF. V usage is TRBV7-6 and J usage is TRBJ1-1, with no clear D. This CDR3 has 15 residues. With 5 bases removed from V and 0 bases from J, the gap between germline ends came to 13 bases. Germline values: CDR1 SGHVS, CDR2 FNYEAQ. The complete variable domain, with remaining parts taken from reference TRBV7-6 and TRBJ1-1, reads GAGVSQSPRYKVTKRGQDVALRCDPISGHVSLYWYRQALGQGPEFLTYFNYEAQQDKSGLPNDRFSAERPEGSISTLTIQRTEQRDSAMYRCASSPREGMNTEAFFGQGTRLTVV.

This clonotype was observed at least ten times. This CDR3 is CASRRGQVNEKLFF. CDR3 sequence (DNA): TGTGCCAGCCGCCGGGGACAGGTTAATGAAAAACTGTTTTTT. The chain couples TRBV12-3 or TRBV12-4 to TRBJ1-4, with 8 bases aligning to TRBD1. The CDR3 is 14 residues long. V dropped 8 bases and J dropped 4; count of bases not matched to a gene: 6.

This clonotype was counted only a few times. The chain is built from TRBV2 and TRBJ2-7; tentatively, D is TRBD1 or TRBD2 (6 bases each). Germline lookup yields CDR1 SNHLY and CDR2 FYNNEI. V shed 4 bases and J shed 6 bases, with 10 bases lying between them. The CDR3 is made up of 12 amino acids. The CDR3 DNA follows: TGTGCCAGCAGTGCGGGGGCGGGCGAGCAGTACTTC. Its protein is CASSAGAGEQYF.

This clonotype was recorded many times. The chain uses TRBV6-1 and TRBJ1-5, with D unresolved. This CDR3 region has 15 residues. The germline V and J ends were trimmed by 6 bases and 4 bases, with 16 bases remaining between them. Looked up from germline, CDR1 is MNHNS and CDR2 is SASEGT. CDR3 coding DNA: TGTGCCAGCAGCGCCCCAGCCTCCGCTAATCAGCCCCAGCATTTT. This translates into CASSAPASANQPQHF.

This clonotype was detected ten times or more. This chain uses TRBV20-1 with TRBJ2-3, with TRBD2 matching 7 bases. Looked up from germline, CDR1 is DFQATT and CDR2 is SNEGSKA (reference sequence). The CDR3 length is 17 residues. The ends lost 2 bases at V and 5 bases at J; junction bases unmatched: 16. The DNA for the CDR3 is TGCAGTGCTAGAAACCCCGGCGGGCGGGCGGGGGAAGATACGCAGTATTTT. Translation: CSARNPGGRAGEDTQYF.

The chain joins TRBV4-2 to TRBJ1-4, with D tentatively TRBD1 (5 bases). The ends were cut back, 1 base at V and 4 bases at J, with 22 bases in the middle. CDR1 is LGHNA, CDR2 YNFKEQ, per germline. This CDR3 is 19 amino acids long. CDR3 sequence reads: CASSQVWIQGGSGNEKLFF. The CDR3 DNA is TGTGCCAGCAGCCAAGTGTGGATTCAGGGTGGCTCGGGTAATGAAAAACTGTTTTTT.

The chain is built from TRBV10-3 and TRBJ1-2, with no clear D. The germline gives CDR1 ENHRY, CDR2 SYGVKD. The CDR3 length is 14 residues. The V and J ends lost 0 bases and 4 bases respectively, with 9 bases between them. CDR3 bases: TGTGCCATCAGTGAGTCTCAACTGGGCTATGGCTACACCTTC. Its protein is CAISESQLGYGYTF.

This clonotype was counted many times. The chain couples TRBV7-9 to TRBJ2-7; no clear D gene. With 1 base removed from V and 5 bases from J, the gap between germline ends came to 6 bases. The CDR3 spans 12 residues. Germline-derived CDR1 and CDR2 are SEHNR and FQNEAQ (reference sequence). Here the CDR3 reads CASSLGADEQYF. The CDR3 DNA sequence: TGTGCCAGCAGCTTAGGGGCGGACGAGCAGTACTTC.

This clonotype was observed a handful of times. The chain recombines TRBV29-1 with TRBJ2-7, with 11 bases lining up with TRBD1. CDR1 and CDR2 from the germline V gene are SQVTM and ANQGSEA. V gave up 7 bases and J gave up 6 bases; unmatched junction bases: 5. The CDR3 has 12 residues. CDR3 protein: CSGGQGGSEQYF. The CDR3 DNA reads as TGCAGCGGGGGACAGGGGGGATCCGAGCAGTACTTC.

V usage is TRBV3-1 and J usage is TRBJ2-3, with D perhaps matching TRBD1 (5 bases). Germline V CDR1 and CDR2: LGHDT, YNNKEL (reference sequence). This CDR3 is built from 13 residues. With 0 bases removed from V and 5 bases from J, the gap between germline ends came to 6 bases. The CDR3 bases are TGTGCCAGCAGCCAAGAAGGGGTAGATACGCAGTATTTT. This sequence encodes CASSQEGVDTQYF.

V and J are TRBV4-3 and TRBJ2-7, with 15 nucleotides matching TRBD2. Losses at the gene ends were 1 base for V and 6 bases for J; bases not matched to a gene: 4. Germline V gene lookup returns CDR1 LGHNA and CDR2 YSLEER. The CDR3 covers 16 residues. CDR3 DNA: TGCGCCAGCAGCCAAGGAGGACTAGCGGGGGGGCGCGAGCAGTACTTC. Translation: CASSQGGLAGGREQYF.

In its sample, this clonotype was seen many times. The CDR3 DNA sequence: TGCAGCGTGGCAGGACGTTCGACTGAAGCTTTCTTT. Translating gives CSVAGRSTEAFF. The rearrangement links TRBV29-1 to TRBJ1-1; no definite D call. The CDR3 totals 12 residues. Germline V gene sequence: CDR1 SQVTM, CDR2 ANQGSEA. Trimming took off 6 bases at V and 5 bases at J, with 13 bases between the two ends.

The sample holds many counts of this clonotype. The chain is built from TRBV6-1 and TRBJ2-1; the D is unclear. The CDR3 spans 15 residues. CDR1 MNHNS and CDR2 SASEGT come from the germline V gene. Trimming pared 6 bases from V and 5 bases from J, leaving 17 bases between. The CDR3 sequence: CASRVVHRSDNEQFF. The CDR3 DNA follows: TGTGCCAGCAGAGTTGTACATAGGTCCGACAATGAGCAGTTCTTC.